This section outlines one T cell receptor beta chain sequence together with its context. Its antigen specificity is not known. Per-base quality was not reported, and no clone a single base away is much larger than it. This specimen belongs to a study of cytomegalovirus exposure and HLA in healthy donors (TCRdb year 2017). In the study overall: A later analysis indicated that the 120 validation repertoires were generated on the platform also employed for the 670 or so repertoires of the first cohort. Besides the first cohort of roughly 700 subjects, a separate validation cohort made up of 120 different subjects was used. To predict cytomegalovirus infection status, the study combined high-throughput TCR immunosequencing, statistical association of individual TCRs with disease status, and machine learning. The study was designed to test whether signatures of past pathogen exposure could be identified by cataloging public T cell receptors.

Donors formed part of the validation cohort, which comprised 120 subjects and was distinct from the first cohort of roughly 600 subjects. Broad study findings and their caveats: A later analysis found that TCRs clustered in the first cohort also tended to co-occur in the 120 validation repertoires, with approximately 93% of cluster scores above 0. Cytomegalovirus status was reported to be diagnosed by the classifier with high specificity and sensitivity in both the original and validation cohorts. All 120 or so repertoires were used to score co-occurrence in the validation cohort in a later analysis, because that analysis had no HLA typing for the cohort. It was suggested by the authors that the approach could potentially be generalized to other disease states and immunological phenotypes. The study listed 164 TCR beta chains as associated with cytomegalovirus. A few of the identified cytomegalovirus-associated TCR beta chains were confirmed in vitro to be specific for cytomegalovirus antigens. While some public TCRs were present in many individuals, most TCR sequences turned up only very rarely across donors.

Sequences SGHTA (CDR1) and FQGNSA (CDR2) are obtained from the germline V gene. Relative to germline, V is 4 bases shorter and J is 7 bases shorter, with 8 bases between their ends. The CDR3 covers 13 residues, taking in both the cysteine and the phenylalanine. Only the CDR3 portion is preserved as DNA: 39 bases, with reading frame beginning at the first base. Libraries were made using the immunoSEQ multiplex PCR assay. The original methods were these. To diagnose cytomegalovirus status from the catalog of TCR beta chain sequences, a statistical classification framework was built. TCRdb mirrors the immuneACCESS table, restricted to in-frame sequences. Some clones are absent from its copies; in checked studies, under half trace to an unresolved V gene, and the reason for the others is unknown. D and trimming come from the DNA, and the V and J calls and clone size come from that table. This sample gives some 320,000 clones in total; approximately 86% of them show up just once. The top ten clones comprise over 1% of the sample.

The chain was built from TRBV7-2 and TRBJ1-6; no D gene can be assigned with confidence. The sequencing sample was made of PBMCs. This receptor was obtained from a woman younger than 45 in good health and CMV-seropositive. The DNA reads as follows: TGTGCCAGCAGCTCGCTCCCAAATTCACCCCTCCACTTT. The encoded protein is CASSSLPNSPLHF.